The TCR beta chain described here comes from a study of neurological immune-mediated disorders. Trimming shortened V by 0 bases and J by 0 bases, and 6 bases separated the two germline ends. CDR1 and CDR2 from the germline V gene are SGHRS and YFSETQ. CDR3 length: 14 amino acids. From the 5' RACE reads, TCRdb called clonotypes with MiXCR, one entry per CDR3 protein. The sample gives more than 50,000 distinct CDR3 sequences, 5.2% of which show up once; about 2.7% is in the top ten. This clonotype has a count of ten or more. Antigen unknown. Study-wide results and caveats: Patients with HTLV-1-associated myelopathy had the highest level of TCR clonal expansion, whereas patients with multiple sclerosis had the lowest level, falling beneath the level found in healthy controls. The multiple sclerosis repertoire cluster showed no association with any clinical or MRI feature. The authors stated that larger cohorts are needed.

PBMCs numbering 2 million and stored at -80 C yielded the unsorted libraries. The chain combines TRBV5-1 with TRBJ2-5; no reliable D call. Material: PBMCs. The clonotype originates from a woman between 25 and 40 years old with multiple sclerosis. The CDR3 DNA sequence: TGCGCCAGCAGCTTGGGCCCCAACCAAGAGACCCAGTACTTC. Protein sequence: CASSLGPNQETQYF.